This T cell receptor (beta chain) is from a study of regulatory T cells in long-lasting Graves disease. This clonotype occurred a few times. Time point denoted: persistent/refractory GD, antithyroid drugs over 5 years with positive TRAb. PBMCs were the source of the RNA used for TCR sequencing. Combining iRepertoire HTBI primers with Arm-PCR of CDR3 regions, the authors built TCR beta libraries. Each CDR3 protein is one row after TCRdb ran MiXCR on the multiplex PCR reads. This sample carries about 400,000 distinct CDR3 sequences, around 20% of them seen once, and the ten largest clones take roughly 20%. The CDR3 length is 12 residues. CDR1 and CDR2 (germline): GTSNPN, SVGIG (reference sequence). J gave up 7 bases and V 3 bases, and 4 bases lay outside the gene matches.

This material consisted of peripheral blood mononuclear cells (PBMCs), taken when the disease was refractory, from a patient treated with antithyroid drugs. The chain joins TRBV30 to TRBJ1-1; TRBD1 aligns across 8 bases. The sequence came from a female donor with Graves disease. The CDR3 sequence is CAWRDGQGEAFF. The CDR3 coding sequence is TGTGCCTGGAGGGATGGACAGGGTGAAGCTTTCTTT.